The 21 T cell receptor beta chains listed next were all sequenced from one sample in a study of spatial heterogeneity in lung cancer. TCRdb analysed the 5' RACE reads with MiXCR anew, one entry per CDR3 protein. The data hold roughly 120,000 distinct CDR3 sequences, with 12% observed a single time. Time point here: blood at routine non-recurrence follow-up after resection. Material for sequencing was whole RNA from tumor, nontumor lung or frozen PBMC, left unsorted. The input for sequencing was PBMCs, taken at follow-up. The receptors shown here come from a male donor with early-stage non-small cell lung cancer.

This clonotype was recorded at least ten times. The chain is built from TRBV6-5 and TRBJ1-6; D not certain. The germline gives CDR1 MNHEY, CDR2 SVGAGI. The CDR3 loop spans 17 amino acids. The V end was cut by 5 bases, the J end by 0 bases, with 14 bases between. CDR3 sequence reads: CASSLVPVSSYNSPLHF. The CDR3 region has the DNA TGTGCCAGCAGTCTCGTCCCGGTGAGCTCCTATAATTCACCCCTCCACTTT.

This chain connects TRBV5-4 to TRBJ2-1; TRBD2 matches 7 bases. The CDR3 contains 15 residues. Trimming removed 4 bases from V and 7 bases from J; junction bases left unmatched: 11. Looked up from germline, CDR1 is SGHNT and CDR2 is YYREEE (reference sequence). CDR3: CASSVSGFSGNEQFF. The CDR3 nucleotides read TGTGCCAGCAGCGTATCAGGGTTTAGCGGGAATGAGCAGTTCTTC.

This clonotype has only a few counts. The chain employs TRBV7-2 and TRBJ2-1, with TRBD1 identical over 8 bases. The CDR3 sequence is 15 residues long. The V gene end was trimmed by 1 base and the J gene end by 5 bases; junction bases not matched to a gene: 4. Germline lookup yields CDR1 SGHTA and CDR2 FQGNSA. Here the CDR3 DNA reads TGTGCCAGCAGCTTAGTTAGGACAGGGAACAATGAGCAGTTCTTC. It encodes CASSLVRTGNNEQFF.

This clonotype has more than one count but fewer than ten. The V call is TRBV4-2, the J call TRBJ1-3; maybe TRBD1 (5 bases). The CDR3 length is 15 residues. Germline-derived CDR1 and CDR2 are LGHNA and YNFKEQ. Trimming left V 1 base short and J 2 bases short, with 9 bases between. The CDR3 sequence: CASSQVRGTGNTIYF. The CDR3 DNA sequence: TGTGCCAGCAGCCAAGTTCGGGGGACTGGAAACACCATATATTTT.

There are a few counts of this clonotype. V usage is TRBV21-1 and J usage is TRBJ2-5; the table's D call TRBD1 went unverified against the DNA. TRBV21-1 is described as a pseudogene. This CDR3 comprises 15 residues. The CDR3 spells CASSLTPVPGETQYF. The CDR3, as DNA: TGTGCCAGCAGCCTAACCCCGGTCCCCGGGGAGACCCAGTACTTC.

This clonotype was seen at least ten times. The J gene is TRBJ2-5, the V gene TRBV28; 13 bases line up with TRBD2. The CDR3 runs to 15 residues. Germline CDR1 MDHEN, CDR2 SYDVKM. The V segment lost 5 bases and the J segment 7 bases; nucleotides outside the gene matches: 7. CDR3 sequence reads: CASSTSGGVKRTQYF. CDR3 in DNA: TGTGCCAGCAGTACTAGCGGGGGGGTCAAGAGGACCCAGTACTTC.

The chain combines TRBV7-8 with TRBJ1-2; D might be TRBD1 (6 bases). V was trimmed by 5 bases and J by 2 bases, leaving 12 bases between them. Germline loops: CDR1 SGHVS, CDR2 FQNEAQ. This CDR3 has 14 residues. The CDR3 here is CASSPRTGNYGYTF. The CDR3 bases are TGTGCCAGCAGCCCCCGAACAGGGAACTATGGCTACACCTTC.

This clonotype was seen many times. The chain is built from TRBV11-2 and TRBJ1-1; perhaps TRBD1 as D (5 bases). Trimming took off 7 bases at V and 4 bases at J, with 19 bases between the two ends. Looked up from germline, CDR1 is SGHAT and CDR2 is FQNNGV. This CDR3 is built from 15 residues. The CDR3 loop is CASNTIRRGGTEAFF. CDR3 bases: TGTGCCAGCAACACAATCAGAAGGGGAGGCACTGAAGCTTTCTTT.

CDR3 protein: CASSLRAQRETQYF. The CDR3 DNA reads TGCGCCAGCAGCCTGAGGGCCCAGAGGGAGACCCAGTACTTC. The V gene is TRBV5-1, the J gene TRBJ2-5, with TRBD2 as a possible D gene (5 bases). This CDR3 has 14 amino acids. Germline V gene sequence: CDR1 SGHRS, CDR2 YFSETQ. The V end was cut by 4 bases, the J end by 5 bases, with 15 bases between.

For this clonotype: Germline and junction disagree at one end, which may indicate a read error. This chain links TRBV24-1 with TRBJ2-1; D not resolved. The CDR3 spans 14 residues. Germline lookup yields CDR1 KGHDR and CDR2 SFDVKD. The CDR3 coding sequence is TGTGCCACCAGTGTACCCGGGTCCTCCAATGAGCAGTTCTTC. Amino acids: CATSVPGSSNEQFF.

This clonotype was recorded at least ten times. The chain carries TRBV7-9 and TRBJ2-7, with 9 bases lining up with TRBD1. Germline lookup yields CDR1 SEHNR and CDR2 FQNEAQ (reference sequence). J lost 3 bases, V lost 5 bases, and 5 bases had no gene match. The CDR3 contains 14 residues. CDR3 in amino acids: CASSLDRGSYEQYF. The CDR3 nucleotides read TGTGCCAGCAGCCTAGACAGGGGGAGCTACGAGCAGTACTTC.

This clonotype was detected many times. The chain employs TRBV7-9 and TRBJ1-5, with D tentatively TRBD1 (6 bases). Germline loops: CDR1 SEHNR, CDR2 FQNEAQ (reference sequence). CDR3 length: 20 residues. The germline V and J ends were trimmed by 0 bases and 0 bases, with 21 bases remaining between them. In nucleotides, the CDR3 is TGTGCCAGCAGCTTAGCCTGGCAGGGGCGCCCGCATTATAGCAATCAGCCCCAGCATTTT. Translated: CASSLAWQGRPHYSNQPQHF. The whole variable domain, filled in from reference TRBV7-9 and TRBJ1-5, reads DTGVSQNPRHKITKRGQNVTFRCDPISEHNRLYWYRQTLGQGPEFLTYFQNEAQLEKSRLLSDRFSAERPKGSFSTLEIQRTEQGDSAMYLCASSLAWQGRPHYSNQPQHFGDGTRLSIL.

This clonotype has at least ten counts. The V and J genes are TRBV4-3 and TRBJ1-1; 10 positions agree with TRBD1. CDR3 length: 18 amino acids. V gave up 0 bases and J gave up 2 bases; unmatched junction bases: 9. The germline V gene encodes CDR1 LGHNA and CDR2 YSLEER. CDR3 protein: CASSQDKGRDRGNTEAFF. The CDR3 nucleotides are TGCGCCAGCAGCCAAGATAAGGGACGGGACAGGGGAAACACTGAAGCTTTCTTT.

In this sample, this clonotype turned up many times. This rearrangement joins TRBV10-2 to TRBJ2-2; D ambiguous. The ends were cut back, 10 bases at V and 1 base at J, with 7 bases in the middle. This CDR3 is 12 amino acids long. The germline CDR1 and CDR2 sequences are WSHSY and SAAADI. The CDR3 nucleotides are TGCGCCACCAACTTGAACACCGGGGAGCTGTTTTTT. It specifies CATNLNTGELFF.

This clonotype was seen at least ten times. DNA of the CDR3: TGCAGTGCTAGTAGCCGGGACTCCCAAGAGACCCAGTACTTC. Its translation is CSASSRDSQETQYF. The chain has TRBV20-1 and TRBJ2-5; D may be TRBD2 (6 bases). The CDR3 has 14 amino acids. CDR1 and CDR2 from the germline V gene are DFQATT and SNEGSKA (reference sequence). Trimming cost V 3 bases and J 1 base, with 12 bases left between them.

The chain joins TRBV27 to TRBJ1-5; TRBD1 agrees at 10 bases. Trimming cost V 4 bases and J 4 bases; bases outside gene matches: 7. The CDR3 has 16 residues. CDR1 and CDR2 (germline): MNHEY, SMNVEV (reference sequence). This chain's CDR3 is CASSSPRTGGNQPQHF. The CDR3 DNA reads TGTGCCAGCAGTTCCCCCCGGACAGGGGGGAATCAGCCCCAGCATTTT.

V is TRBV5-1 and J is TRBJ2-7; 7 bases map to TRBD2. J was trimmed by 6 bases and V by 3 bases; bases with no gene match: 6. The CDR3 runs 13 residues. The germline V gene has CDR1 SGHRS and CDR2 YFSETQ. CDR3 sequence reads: CASSSEPGGEQYF. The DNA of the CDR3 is TGCGCCAGCAGCTCGGAGCCGGGGGGCGAGCAGTACTTC.

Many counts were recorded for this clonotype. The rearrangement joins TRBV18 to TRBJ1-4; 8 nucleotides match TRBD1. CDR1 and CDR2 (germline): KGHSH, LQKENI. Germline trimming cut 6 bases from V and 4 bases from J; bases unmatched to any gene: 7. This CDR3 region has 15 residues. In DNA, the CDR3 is TGTGCCAGCTCTCTCGGGACAGGCGTTAATGAAAAACTGTTTTTT. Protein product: CASSLGTGVNEKLFF.

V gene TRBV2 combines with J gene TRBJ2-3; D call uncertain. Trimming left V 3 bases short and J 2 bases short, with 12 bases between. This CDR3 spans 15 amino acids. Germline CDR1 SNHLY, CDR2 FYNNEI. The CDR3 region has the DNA TGTGCCAGCAGTGACGATTTAGTAGTCACAGATACGCAGTATTTT. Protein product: CASSDDLVVTDTQYF. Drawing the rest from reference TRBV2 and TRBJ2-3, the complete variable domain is EPEVTQTPSHQVTQMGQEVILRCVPISNHLYFYWYRQILGQKVEFLVSFYNNEISEKSEIFDDQFSVERPDGSNFTLKIRSTKLEDSAMYFCASSDDLVVTDTQYFGPGTRLTVL.

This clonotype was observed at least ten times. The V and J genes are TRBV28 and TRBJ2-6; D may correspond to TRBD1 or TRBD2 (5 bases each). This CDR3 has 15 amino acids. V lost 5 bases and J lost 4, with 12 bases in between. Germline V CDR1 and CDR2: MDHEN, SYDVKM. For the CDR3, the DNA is TGTGCCAGCAGTACAAGGGGACCCGGGGCCAACGTCCTGACTTTC. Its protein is CASSTRGPGANVLTF. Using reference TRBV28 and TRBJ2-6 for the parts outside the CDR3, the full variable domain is DVKVTQSSRYLVKRTGEKVFLECVQDMDHENMFWYRQDPGLGLRLIYFSYDVKMKEKGDIPEGYSVSREKKERFSLILESASTNQTSMYLCASSTRGPGANVLTFGAGSRLTVL.

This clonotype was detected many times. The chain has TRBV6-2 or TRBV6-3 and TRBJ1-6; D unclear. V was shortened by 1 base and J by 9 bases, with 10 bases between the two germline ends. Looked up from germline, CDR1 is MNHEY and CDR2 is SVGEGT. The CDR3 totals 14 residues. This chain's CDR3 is CASSYLGLGSPLHF. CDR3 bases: TGTGCCAGCAGTTACTTAGGATTGGGTTCACCCCTCCACTTT.